This T cell receptor (beta chain) was identified during a study of cytomegalovirus exposure and HLA in healthy donors. Whole-study results and caveats: Some segments of the V type, notably TRBV6-2 and TRBV6-3, were excluded as indistinguishable.

As concerns this clone: Its cognate antigen is unknown.

Researchers ran the PCR with 60 Vbeta and 13 Jbeta primers. Source study methods: The count from a later analysis was tens of millions of unique TCR beta chains, about 9.9 million of them shared. TCRdb keeps only in-frame clones here, not all; method: immunoSEQ multiplex PCR. V and J calls and clone size are those listed in that table; D and trimming were worked out from the DNA. The sample gives 150,000 to 200,000 clones, 81% of which show up once; 3.4% is in the top ten. This CDR3 contains 16 residues. V trimming: 1 base; J trimming: 2 bases; junction bases outside the gene matches: 2. Germline V lookup: CDR1 LGHNA, CDR2 YSLEER.

The clonotype originates from a man aged 40-55 years in good health and CMV-seropositive. The sequencing sample was made of PBMCs. The gene calls are TRBV4-3 and TRBJ2-3, with 11 bases fitting TRBD2. The CDR3 here is CASSQATSGNTDTQYF. CDR3 nucleotide sequence: TGCGCCAGCAGCCAAGCGACTAGCGGGAACACAGATACGCAGTATTTT.